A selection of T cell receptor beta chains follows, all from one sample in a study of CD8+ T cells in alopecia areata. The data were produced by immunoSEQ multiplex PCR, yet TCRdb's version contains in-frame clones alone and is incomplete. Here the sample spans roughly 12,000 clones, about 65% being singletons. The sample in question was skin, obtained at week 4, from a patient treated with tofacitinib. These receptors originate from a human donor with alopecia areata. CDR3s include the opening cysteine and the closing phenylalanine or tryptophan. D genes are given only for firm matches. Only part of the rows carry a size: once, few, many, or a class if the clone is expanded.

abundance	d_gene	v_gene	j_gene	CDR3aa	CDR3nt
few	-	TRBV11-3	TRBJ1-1	CASSLETDTEAFF	TGTGCCAGCAGCTTAGAGACAGACACTGAAGCTTTCTTT
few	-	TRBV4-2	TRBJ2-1	CASSQDLGEQFF	TGTGCCAGCAGCCAAGATTTGGGTGAGCAGTTCTTC
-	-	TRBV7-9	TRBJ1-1	CASSLSGITEAFF	TGTGCCAGCAGCTTGTCAGGGATCACTGAAGCTTTCTTT
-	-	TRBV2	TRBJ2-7	CAIEPRGMREQYF	TGTGCCATCGAACCTAGAGGGATGAGGGAGCAGTACTTC
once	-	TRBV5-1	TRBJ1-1	CASSLVFEGRNTEAFF	TGCGCCAGCAGCTTGGTTTTCGAGGGAAGAAACACTGAAGCTTTCTTT
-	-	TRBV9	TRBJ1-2	CASSPYGGAEGYTF	TGTGCCAGCAGCCCCTATGGTGGGGCTGAAGGCTACACCTTC
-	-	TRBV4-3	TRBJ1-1	CASSQDSVGGGHAEAFF	TGCGCCAGCAGCCAAGACTCGGTGGGAGGGGGGCACGCTGAAGCTTTCTTT
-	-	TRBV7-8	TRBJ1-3	CASSLVFSGNTIYF	TGTGCCAGCAGCTTAGTCTTCTCTGGAAACACCATATATTTT
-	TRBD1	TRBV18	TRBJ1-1	CASSPQGAGDTEAFF	TGTGCCAGCTCACCCCAGGGGGCAGGAGACACTGAAGCTTTCTTT
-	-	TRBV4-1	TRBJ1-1	CASSQPDLGALNTEAFF	TGCGCCAGCAGCCAACCTGATCTAGGCGCACTGAACACTGAAGCTTTCTTT
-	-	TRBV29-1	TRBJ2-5	CSVTSPETQYF	TGCAGCGTTACTAGCCCAGAGACCCAGTACTTC